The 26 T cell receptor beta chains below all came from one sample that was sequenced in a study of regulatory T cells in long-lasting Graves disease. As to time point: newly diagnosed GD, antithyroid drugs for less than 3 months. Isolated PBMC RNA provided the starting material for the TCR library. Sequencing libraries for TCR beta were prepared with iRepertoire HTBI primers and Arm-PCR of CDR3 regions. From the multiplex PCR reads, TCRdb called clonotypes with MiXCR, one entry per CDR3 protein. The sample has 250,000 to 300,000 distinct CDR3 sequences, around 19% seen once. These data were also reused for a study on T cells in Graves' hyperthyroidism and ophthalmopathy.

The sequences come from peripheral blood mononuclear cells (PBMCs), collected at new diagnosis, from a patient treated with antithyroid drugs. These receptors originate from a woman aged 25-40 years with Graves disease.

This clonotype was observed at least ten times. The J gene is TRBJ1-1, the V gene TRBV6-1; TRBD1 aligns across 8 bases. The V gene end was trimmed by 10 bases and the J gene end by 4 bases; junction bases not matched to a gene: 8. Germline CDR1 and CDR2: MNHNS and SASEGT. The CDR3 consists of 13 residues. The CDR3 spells CAIRDRRSTEAFF. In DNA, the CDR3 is TGTGCCATCCGGGACAGGCGGAGCACTGAAGCTTTCTTT.

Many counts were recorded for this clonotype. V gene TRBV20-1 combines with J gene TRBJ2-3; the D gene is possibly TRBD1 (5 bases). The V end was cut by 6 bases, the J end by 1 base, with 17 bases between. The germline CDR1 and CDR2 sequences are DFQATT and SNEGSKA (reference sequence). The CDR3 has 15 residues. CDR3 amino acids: CSAKPPQGGTDTQYF. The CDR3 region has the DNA TGCAGTGCAAAGCCCCCCCAGGGTGGCACAGATACGCAGTATTTT.

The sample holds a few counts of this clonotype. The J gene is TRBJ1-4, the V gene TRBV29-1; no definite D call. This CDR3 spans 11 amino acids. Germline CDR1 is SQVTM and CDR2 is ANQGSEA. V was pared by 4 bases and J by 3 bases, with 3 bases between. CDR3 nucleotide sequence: TGCAGCGTTGTCTCTAATGAAAAACTGTTTTTT. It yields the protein CSVVSNEKLFF.

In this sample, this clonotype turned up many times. The CDR3 sequence is CASSSGQPASPLHF. CDR3 coding DNA: TGCGCCAGCAGCTCGGGACAGCCGGCTTCACCCCTCCACTTT. V usage is TRBV5-1 and J usage is TRBJ1-6, with 7 positions matching TRBD1. V was pared by 3 bases and J by 9 bases, with 6 bases of the junction left unmatched. This CDR3 is built from 14 residues. CDR1 and CDR2 (germline): SGHRS, YFSETQ.

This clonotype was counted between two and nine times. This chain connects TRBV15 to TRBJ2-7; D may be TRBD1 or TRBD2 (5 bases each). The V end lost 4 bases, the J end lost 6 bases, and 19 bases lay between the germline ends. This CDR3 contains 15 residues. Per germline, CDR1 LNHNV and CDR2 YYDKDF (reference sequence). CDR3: CATSTTVSSRGEQYF. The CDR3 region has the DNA TGTGCCACCAGCACGACAGTCTCTTCTCGGGGCGAGCAGTACTTC.

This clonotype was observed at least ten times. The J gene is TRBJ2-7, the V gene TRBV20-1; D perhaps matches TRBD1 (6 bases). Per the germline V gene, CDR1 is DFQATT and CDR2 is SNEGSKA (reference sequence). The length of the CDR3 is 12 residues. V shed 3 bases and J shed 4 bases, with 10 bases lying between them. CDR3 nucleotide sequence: TGCAGTGCTAGGGGGGACACGTACGAGCAGTACTTC. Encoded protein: CSARGDTYEQYF.

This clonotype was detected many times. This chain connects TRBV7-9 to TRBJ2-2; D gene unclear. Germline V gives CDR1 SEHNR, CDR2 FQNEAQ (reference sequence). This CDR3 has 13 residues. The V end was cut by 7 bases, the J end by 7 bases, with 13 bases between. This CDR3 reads CASKALLGGELFF. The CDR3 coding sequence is TGTGCCAGCAAAGCCCTGTTAGGCGGGGAGCTGTTTTTT.

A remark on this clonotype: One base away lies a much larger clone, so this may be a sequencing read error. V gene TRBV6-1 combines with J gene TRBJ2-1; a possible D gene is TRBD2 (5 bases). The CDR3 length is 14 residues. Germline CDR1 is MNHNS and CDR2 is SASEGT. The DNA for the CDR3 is TGTGCCAGCAGAGACCCCGGGGTGTGGGATGAGCGGTTCTTC. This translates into CASRDPGVWDERFF.

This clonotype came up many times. In nucleotides, the CDR3 is TGTGCCAGCTCGGACTCCCGGGGGGTAACCTATCAGCCCCAGCATTTT. It encodes CASSDSRGVTYQPQHF. The chain uses TRBV7-8 and TRBJ1-5; maybe TRBD1 (5 bases). CDR3 length: 16 residues. V was cut by 8 bases and J by 5 bases, with 22 bases left in between. CDR1 is SGHVS, CDR2 FQNEAQ, per germline.

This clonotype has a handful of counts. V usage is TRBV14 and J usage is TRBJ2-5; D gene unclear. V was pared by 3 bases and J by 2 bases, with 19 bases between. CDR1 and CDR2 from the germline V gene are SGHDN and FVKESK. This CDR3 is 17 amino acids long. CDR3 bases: TGTGCCAGCAGCCAGTTTATGGGCGTGGGATCTCAAGAGACCCAGTACTTC. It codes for CASSQFMGVGSQETQYF.

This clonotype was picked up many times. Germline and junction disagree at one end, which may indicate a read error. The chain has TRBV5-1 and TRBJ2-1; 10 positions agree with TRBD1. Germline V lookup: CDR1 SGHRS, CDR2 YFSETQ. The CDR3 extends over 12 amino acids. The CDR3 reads CASSLGTGVEFF. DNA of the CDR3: TGTGCCAGCAGCTTGGGGACAGGGGTAGAGTTCTTC.

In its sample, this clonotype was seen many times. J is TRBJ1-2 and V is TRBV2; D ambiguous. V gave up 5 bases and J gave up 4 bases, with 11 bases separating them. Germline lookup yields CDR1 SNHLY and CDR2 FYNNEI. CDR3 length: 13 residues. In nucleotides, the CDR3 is TGTGCCAGCAGTCAGACGGAGGTCTATGGCTACACCTTC. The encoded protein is CASSQTEVYGYTF.

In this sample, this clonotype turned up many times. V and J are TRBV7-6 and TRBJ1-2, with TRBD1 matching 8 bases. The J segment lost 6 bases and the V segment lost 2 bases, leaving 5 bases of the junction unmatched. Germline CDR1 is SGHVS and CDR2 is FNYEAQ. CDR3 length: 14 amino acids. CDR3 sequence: CASSLNRGSDGYTF. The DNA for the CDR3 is TGTGCCAGCAGCTTAAACAGGGGGTCCGATGGCTACACCTTC. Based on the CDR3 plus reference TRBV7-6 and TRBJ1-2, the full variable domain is GAGVSQSPRYKVTKRGQDVALRCDPISGHVSLYWYRQALGQGPEFLTYFNYEAQQDKSGLPNDRFSAERPEGSISTLTIQRTEQRDSAMYRCASSLNRGSDGYTFGSGTRLTVV.

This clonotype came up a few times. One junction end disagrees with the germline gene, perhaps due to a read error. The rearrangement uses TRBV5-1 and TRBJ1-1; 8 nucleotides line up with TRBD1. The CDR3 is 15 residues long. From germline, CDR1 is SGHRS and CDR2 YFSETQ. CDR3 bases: TGCGCCAGCAGCTCCCAGGGGGCCTCGAACACTGGAGCTTTCTTT. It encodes CASSSQGASNTGAFF. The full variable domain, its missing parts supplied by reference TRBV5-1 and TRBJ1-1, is KAGVTQTPRYLIKTRGQQVTLSCSPISGHRSVSWYQQTPGQGLQFLFEYFSETQRNKGNFPGRFSGRQFSNSRSEMNVSTLELGDSALYLCASSSQGASNTGAFFGQGTRLTVV.

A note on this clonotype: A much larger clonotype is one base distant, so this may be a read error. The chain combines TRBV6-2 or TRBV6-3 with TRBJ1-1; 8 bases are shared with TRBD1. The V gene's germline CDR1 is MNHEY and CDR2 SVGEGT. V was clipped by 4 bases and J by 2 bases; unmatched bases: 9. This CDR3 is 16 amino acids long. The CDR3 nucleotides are TGTGCCAGCAGTTGCACCGAGACAGGGGCTAACACTGAAGCTTTCTTT. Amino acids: CASSCTETGANTEAFF.

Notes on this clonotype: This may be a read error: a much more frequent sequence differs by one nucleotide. The CDR3 bases are TGTGCCAGCAGTCTAAACAGGGGAGAGGCCCAGTACTTC. The encoded protein is CASSLNRGEAQYF. The chain carries TRBV28 and TRBJ2-5, with 7 bases aligning to TRBD1. This CDR3 is 13 amino acids long. The germline V gene encodes CDR1 MDHEN and CDR2 SYDVKM.

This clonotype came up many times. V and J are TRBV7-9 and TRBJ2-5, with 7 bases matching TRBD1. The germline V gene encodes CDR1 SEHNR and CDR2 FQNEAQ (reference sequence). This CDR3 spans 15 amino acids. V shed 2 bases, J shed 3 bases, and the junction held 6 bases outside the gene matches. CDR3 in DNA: TGTGCCAGCAGCTTACTGGGAACAGGGGAAGAGACCCAGTACTTC. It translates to CASSLLGTGEETQYF.

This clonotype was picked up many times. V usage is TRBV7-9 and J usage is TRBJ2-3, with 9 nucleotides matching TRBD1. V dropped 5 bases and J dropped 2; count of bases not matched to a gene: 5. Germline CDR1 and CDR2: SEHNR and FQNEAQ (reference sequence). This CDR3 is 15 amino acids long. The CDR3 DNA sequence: TGTGCCAGCAGCAACAGGGGGCAAGACACAGATACGCAGTATTTT. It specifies CASSNRGQDTDTQYF.

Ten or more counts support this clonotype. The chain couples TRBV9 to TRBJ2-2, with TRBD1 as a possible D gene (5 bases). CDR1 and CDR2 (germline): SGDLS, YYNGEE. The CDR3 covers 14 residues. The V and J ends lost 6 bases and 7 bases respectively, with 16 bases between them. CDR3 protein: CASTWQGWGGELFF. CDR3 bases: TGTGCCAGCACGTGGCAGGGCTGGGGCGGGGAGCTGTTTTTT.

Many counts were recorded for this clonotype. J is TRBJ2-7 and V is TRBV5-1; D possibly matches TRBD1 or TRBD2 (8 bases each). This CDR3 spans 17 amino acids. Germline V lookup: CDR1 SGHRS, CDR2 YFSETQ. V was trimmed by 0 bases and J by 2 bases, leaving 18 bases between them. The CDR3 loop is CASSLVGGGTGTYEQYF. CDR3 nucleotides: TGCGCCAGCAGCTTGGTCGGGGGGGGGACAGGAACCTACGAGCAGTACTTC.

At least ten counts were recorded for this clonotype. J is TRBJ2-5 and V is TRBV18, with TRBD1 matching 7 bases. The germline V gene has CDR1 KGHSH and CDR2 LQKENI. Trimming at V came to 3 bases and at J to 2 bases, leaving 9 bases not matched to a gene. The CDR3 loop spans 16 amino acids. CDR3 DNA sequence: TGTGCCAGCTCACCCTTGGCCGGGACAGCGCAAGAGACCCAGTACTTC. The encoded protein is CASSPLAGTAQETQYF.

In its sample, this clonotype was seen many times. The CDR3 protein is CASSYSNRAETQYF. The CDR3 DNA reads as TGTGCCAGCAGTTACAGTAATCGGGCAGAGACCCAGTACTTC. The genes are TRBV6-2 or TRBV6-3 and TRBJ2-5; D is ambiguous. The CDR3 extends over 14 amino acids. V lost 2 bases to trimming and J lost 4 bases, with 11 bases between them. Looked up from germline, CDR1 is MNHEY and CDR2 is SVGEGT.

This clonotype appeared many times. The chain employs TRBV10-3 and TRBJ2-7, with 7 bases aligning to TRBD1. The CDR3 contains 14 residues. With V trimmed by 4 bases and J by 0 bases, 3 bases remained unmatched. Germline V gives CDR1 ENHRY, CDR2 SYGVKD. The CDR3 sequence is CAISADRSSYEQYF. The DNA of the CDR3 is TGTGCCATCAGTGCGGACAGGAGCTCCTACGAGCAGTACTTC.

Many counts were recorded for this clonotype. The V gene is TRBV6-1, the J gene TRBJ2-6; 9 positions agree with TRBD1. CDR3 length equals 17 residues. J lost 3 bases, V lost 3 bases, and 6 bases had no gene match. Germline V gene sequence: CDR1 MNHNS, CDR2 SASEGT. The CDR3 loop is CASSDGGQGGGANVLTF. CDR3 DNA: TGTGCCAGCAGTGACGGGGGACAGGGTGGTGGGGCCAACGTCCTGACTTTC.

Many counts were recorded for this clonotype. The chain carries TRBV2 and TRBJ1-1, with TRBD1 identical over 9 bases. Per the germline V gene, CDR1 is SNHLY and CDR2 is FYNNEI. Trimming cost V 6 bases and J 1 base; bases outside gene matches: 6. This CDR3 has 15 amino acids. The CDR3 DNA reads TGTGCCAGCAGGGCCCTGACAGGGGGGAACACTGAAGCTTTCTTT. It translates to CASRALTGGNTEAFF.

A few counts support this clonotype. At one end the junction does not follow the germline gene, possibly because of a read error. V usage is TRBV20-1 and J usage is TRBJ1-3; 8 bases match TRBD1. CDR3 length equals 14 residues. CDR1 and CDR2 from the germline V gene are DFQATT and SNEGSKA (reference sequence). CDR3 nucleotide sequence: TGCAGTGCTAGAGAAGGACAGGGTGGATACACCATATATTTT. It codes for CSAREGQGGYTIYF.